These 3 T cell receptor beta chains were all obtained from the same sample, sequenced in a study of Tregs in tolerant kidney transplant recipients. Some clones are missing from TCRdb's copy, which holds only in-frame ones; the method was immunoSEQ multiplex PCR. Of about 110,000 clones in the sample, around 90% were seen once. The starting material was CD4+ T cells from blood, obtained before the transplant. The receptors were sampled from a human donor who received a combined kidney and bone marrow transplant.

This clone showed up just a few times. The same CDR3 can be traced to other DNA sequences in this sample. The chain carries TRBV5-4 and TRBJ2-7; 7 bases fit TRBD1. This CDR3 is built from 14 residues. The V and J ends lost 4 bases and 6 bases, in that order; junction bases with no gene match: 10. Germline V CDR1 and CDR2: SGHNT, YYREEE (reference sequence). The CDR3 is CASSLGQGGVEQYF. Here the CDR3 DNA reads TGTGCCAGCAGCCTTGGACAAGGGGGCGTCGAGCAGTACTTC.

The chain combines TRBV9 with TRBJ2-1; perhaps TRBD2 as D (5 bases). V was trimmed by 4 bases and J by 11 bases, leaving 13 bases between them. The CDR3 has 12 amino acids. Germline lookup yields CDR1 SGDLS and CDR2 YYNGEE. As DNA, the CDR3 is TGTGCCAGCAGCCCGCGGGCGGGCCAGCAGTTCTTC. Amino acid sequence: CASSPRAGQQFF. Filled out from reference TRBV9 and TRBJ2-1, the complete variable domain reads DSGVTQTPKHLITATGQRVTLRCSPRSGDLSVYWYQQSLDQGLQFLIQYYNGEERAKGNILERFSAQQFPDLHSELNLSSLELGDSALYFCASSPRAGQQFFGPGTRLTVL.

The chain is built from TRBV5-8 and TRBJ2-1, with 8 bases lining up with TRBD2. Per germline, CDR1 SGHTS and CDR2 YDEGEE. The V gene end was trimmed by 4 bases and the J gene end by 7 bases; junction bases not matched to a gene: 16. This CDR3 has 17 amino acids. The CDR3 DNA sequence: TGTGCCAGCAGCGGATTACTAGCGGTCACTTTAGGGAATGAGCAGTTCTTC. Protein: CASSGLLAVTLGNEQFF.